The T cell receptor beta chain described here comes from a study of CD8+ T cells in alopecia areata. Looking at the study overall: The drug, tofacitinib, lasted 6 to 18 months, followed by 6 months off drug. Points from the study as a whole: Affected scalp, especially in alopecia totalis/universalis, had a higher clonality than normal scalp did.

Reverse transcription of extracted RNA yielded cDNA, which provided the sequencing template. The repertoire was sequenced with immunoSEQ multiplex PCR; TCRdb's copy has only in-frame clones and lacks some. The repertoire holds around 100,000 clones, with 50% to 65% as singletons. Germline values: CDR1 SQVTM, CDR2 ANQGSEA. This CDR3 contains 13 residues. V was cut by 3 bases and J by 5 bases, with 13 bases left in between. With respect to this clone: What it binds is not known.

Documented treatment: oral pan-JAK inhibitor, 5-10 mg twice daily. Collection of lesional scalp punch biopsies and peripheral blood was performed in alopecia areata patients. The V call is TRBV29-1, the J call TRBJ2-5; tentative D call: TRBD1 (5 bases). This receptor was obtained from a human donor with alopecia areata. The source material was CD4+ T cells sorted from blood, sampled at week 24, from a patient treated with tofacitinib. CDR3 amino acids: CSVEKQARETQYF. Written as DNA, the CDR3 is TGCAGCGTTGAGAAACAGGCCCGGGAGACCCAGTACTTC.